This TCR beta chain was captured in a study of blood T cell repertoires in COVID-19. Study in general: Spain, Italy and the United States supplied samples that represented acute and convalescent COVID-19. T cells, B-cell-depleted T cells, or PBMCs supplied cDNA or gDNA.

As originally analysed: Reference gene primer amplification gave nucleated cell count estimates. The assay was immunoSEQ multiplex PCR, and TCRdb's table has in-frame clones only and misses some. The V and J calls and clone size come from that table; D and trimming were worked out from the DNA. The data contain roughly 100,000 clones, under 80% of them singletons. Germline values: CDR1 KGHDR, CDR2 SFDVKD. CDR3 length: 13 amino acids. V lost 4 bases and J lost 2, with 6 bases in between. As to this clone: The same CDR3 is also encoded by other DNA sequences in this sample.

V is TRBV24-1 and J is TRBJ2-3; D is unresolved. Sequencing was carried out using peripheral blood. The origin of this receptor is a woman in her 70s with acute or convalescent COVID-19. CDR3 DNA: TGTGCCACCAGTGACCCTCCCACAGATACGCAGTATTTT. Its protein product is CATSDPPTDTQYF.